This T cell receptor beta chain came from a study of STAT5B mutations in CD4+ large granular lymphocyte leukemia. Notes on the study in general: No patients shared main leukemic clonotypes, though 20% to 25% appeared at low frequency elsewhere. Patient CD4-sorted repertoires looked more clonal than healthy CD4+ repertoires, even without putative leukemic clones.

This clone has only a few counts. The antigen is not known. Authors' methods: Productive clonotypes were detectable down to 2.59 x 10-5 frequency. The protocol was immunoSEQ multiplex PCR, while the TCRdb copy is restricted to in-frame clones and leaves out a portion. The D gene and trimming were derived from the DNA, and the V and J assignments and clone size from that table. The table has under 35,000 clones, just under 80% seen once; the top ten hold around 2.6%. Germline CDR1 is WSHSY and CDR2 is SAAADI. There are 15 residues in the CDR3. V lost 3 bases to trimming and J lost 0 bases, with 12 bases between them.

This clonotype originated in a human donor in good health. The rearrangement uses TRBV10-2 and TRBJ2-7; D gene ambiguous. Source material: CD4+ T cells from blood buffy coats. The CDR3 spells CASSDTLTLSYEQYF. In DNA, the CDR3 is TGCGCCAGCAGTGATACATTGACCCTCTCCTACGAGCAGTACTTC.